These 29 T cell receptor beta chains originate from one sample sequenced in a study of type 1 regulatory T cells. TCRdb re-analysed the reads in MiXCR, keeping a single row per CDR3 protein. Of roughly 40,000 distinct CDR3 sequences listed, 9% to 15% are singletons. The antigens for these receptors are not known. The sequenced sample was cultured non-Tr1 T cells, either the whole culture or a sorted T cell fraction (not recorded which). The receptors shown here come from a human donor in good health.

This clonotype was recorded many times. The V gene is TRBV6-5, the J gene TRBJ1-4; the D is unclear. V lost 6 bases and J lost 5, with 19 bases in between. The CDR3 consists of 16 residues. Per germline, CDR1 MNHEY and CDR2 SVGAGI. In nucleotides, the CDR3 is TGTGCCAGCAGCTACAACCTGGGCCTAGCGAATGAAAAACTGTTTTTT. As protein: CASSYNLGLANEKLFF.

This clonotype occurred a few times. The rearrangement joins TRBV7-3 to TRBJ1-5; no reliable D call. The CDR3 loop spans 13 amino acids. The germline CDR1 and CDR2 sequences are SGHTA and FQGTGA. V lost 5 bases to trimming and J lost 4 bases, with 9 bases between them. In DNA, the CDR3 is TGTGCCAGCAGCCCTGACGGTAATCAGCCCCAGCATTTT. Translation: CASSPDGNQPQHF.

As concerns this clonotype: An end of the junction does not agree with germline; a read error may underlie this. The gene calls are TRBV5-4 and TRBJ2-7, with 8 bases matching TRBD2. CDR3 length: 15 amino acids. Germline CDR1 and CDR2: SGHNT and YYREEE (reference sequence). As DNA, the CDR3 is TGTGCCGGCAGCAACCCAGCGGGAGCTAACTACGAGCAGTACTTC. Amino acids: CAGSNPAGANYEQYF.

This clonotype has a count of ten or more. This chain uses TRBV7-2 with TRBJ2-2; no definite D call. Germline CDR1 and CDR2: SGHTA and FQGNSA. The CDR3 runs 13 residues. V shed 5 bases and J shed 5 bases, with 9 bases lying between them. Written as DNA, the CDR3 is TGTGCCAGCAGCCAGTACAGTACCGGGGAGCTGTTTTTT. The encoded protein is CASSQYSTGELFF.

This clonotype was detected many times. This chain joins TRBV30 and TRBJ1-4, with D unclear. V lost 1 base and J 4 bases, leaving 7 bases between the germline ends. Germline V gives CDR1 GTSNPN, CDR2 SVGIG (reference sequence). CDR3 length: 13 residues. DNA for the CDR3: TGTGCCTGGAGTGCCGGATTTAATGAAAAACTGTTTTTT. The encoded protein is CAWSAGFNEKLFF.

This clonotype was observed a handful of times. This rearrangement joins TRBV7-2 to TRBJ2-5; 9 bases are a match to TRBD2. V shed 5 bases and J 2 bases; nucleotides not matched to a gene: 6. This CDR3 comprises 15 residues. Germline-derived CDR1 and CDR2 are SGHTA and FQGNSA. The CDR3 loop reads CASSAQLAGQETQYF. CDR3 sequence (DNA): TGTGCCAGCAGCGCCCAACTAGCGGGTCAAGAGACCCAGTACTTC.

This chain links TRBV7-2 with TRBJ2-7, with 13 bases identical to TRBD2. V dropped 5 bases and J dropped 6; count of bases not matched to a gene: 10. Per the germline V gene, CDR1 is SGHTA and CDR2 is FQGNSA. This CDR3 is built from 16 residues. This CDR3 is CASSPRTSGSGVEQYF. Written as DNA, the CDR3 is TGTGCCAGCAGCCCCCGGACTAGCGGGAGTGGAGTCGAGCAGTACTTC.

The chain couples TRBV30 to TRBJ1-5; no reliable D call. V dropped 3 bases and J dropped 1 base, with 4 bases sitting between them. This CDR3 contains 12 residues. Germline V lookup: CDR1 GTSNPN, CDR2 SVGIG (reference sequence). CDR3 amino acids: CAWSASNQPQHF. CDR3 bases: TGTGCCTGGAGCGCGAGCAATCAGCCCCAGCATTTT.

This clonotype was seen repeatedly, ten times or more. The CDR3 DNA follows: TGTGCCAGCGGGAGGGCCCTCAATGAGCAGTTCTTC. Translation: CASGRALNEQFF. V is TRBV6-1 and J is TRBJ2-1, with TRBD2 matching over 7 bases. Losses at the gene ends were 8 bases for V and 6 bases for J; bases not matched to a gene: 4. There are 12 residues in the CDR3. Looked up from germline, CDR1 is MNHNS and CDR2 is SASEGT.

V usage is TRBV10-3 and J usage is TRBJ1-1; unclear D gene. The CDR3 is 15 amino acids. The germline V gene has CDR1 ENHRY and CDR2 SYGVKD. V lost 0 bases to trimming and J lost 5 bases, with 13 bases between them. CDR3 region: CAISESISSLTEAFF. The DNA of the CDR3 is TGTGCCATCAGTGAGTCGATTTCTTCCTTAACTGAAGCTTTCTTT.

This clonotype was seen ten or more times. This sequence joins TRBV5-1 and TRBJ2-3; D gene unclear. The CDR3 has 15 amino acids. The V and J ends lost 3 bases and 2 bases respectively, with 13 bases between them. The V gene's germline CDR1 is SGHRS and CDR2 YFSETQ. DNA of the CDR3: TGCGCCAGCAGCTCCCGTCCGCAATCCACAGATACGCAGTATTTT. It translates to CASSSRPQSTDTQYF.

This rearrangement joins TRBV20-1 to TRBJ2-7, with TRBD2 matching 16 bases. Germline CDR1 reads DFQATT; CDR2 reads SNEGSKA (reference sequence). V dropped 5 bases and J dropped 5; count of bases not matched to a gene: 12. The CDR3 is 17 residues long. The CDR3 bases are TGCAGTGCTCGCAAAGCCGGGACTAGCGGGAGGGCCAACGAGCAGTACTTC. Translated: CSARKAGTSGRANEQYF.

This clonotype has only a few counts. The chain carries TRBV18 and TRBJ2-3; D unresolved. CDR1 is KGHSH, CDR2 LQKENI, per germline. Trimming stripped 3 bases from V and 0 bases from J, with 7 bases between. The CDR3 spans 14 residues. DNA for the CDR3: TGTGCCAGCTCACCCAGAGGTAGCACAGATACGCAGTATTTT. Translated, it gives CASSPRGSTDTQYF.

This clonotype occurred many times. CDR3 sequence (DNA): TGTGCCAGCAGCCGATCGACAGTAAACACGAACTATGGCTACACCTTC. It codes for CASSRSTVNTNYGYTF. The chain couples TRBV6-6 to TRBJ1-2; tentatively, D is TRBD1 (5 bases). The CDR3 is 16 amino acids. CDR1 is MNHNY, CDR2 SVGAGI, per germline (reference sequence). Trimming took 6 bases from V and 2 from J, leaving 19 bases between them.

The table lists this clonotype with a few counts. V is TRBV6-2 or TRBV6-3 and J is TRBJ2-4, with TRBD2 as a possible D gene (5 bases). The CDR3 runs to 13 residues. Trimming shortened V by 6 bases and J by 7 bases, and 13 bases separated the two germline ends. Germline V gene lookup returns CDR1 MNHEY and CDR2 SVGEGT. The CDR3 DNA reads as TGTGCCAGCAGCCTAGACTCGGGGAACATTCAGTACTTC. Translating it yields CASSLDSGNIQYF.

As to this clonotype: A far larger clone differs by one base, so this is likely a read error. The CDR3 DNA is TGTGCCAGCAGTTACTCCAGGGTCTACAATGAGCAGTACTTC. Encoded protein: CASSYSRVYNEQYF. V usage is TRBV6-6 and J usage is TRBJ2-7; TRBD1 is a possible D gene (5 bases). Per the germline V gene, CDR1 is MNHNY and CDR2 is SVGAGI (reference sequence). CDR3 length equals 14 residues. The ends were cut back, 0 bases at V and 7 bases at J, with 13 bases in the middle.

This clonotype occurred many times. The rearrangement uses TRBV6-5 and TRBJ2-7; a possible D gene is TRBD1 (5 bases). CDR3 length equals 16 residues. Between the trimmed V and J ends, which lost 5 bases and 3 bases, there was a span of 20 bases. Germline CDR1 is MNHEY and CDR2 is SVGAGI. DNA for the CDR3: TGTGCCAGCAGTATGAGGACACCGGCTTCCTACTACGAGCAGTACTTC. Encoded protein: CASSMRTPASYYEQYF.

This clonotype has at least ten counts. The chain has TRBV5-1 and TRBJ2-3; the match to TRBD1 covers 9 bases. J gave up 4 bases and V 4 bases, and 10 bases lay outside the gene matches. CDR1 is SGHRS and CDR2 is YFSETQ in the germline V gene. CDR3 length equals 16 residues. The CDR3 is CASSVEDRGGADTQYF. CDR3 nucleotides: TGCGCCAGCAGCGTAGAGGACAGGGGAGGTGCAGATACGCAGTATTTT.

This CDR3 reads CASRLGTGSYNEQFF. CDR3 sequence (DNA): TGCGCCAGCAGGCTAGGGACGGGCTCCTACAATGAGCAGTTCTTC. The chain joins TRBV5-1 to TRBJ2-1; possibly TRBD1 or TRBD2 for D (5 bases each). The CDR3 contains 15 residues. Germline CDR1 is SGHRS and CDR2 is YFSETQ. V shed 5 bases and J shed 0 bases, with 12 bases lying between them.

This clonotype showed up many times. The rearrangement links TRBV10-3 to TRBJ1-5; D not resolved. Trimming took 2 bases from V and 5 from J, leaving 7 bases between them. The CDR3 is 13 amino acids. Germline V gene lookup returns CDR1 ENHRY and CDR2 SYGVKD. CDR3 DNA sequence: TGTGCCATCAGTGAGAACAGCGATCAGCCCCAGCATTTT. Protein sequence: CAISENSDQPQHF.

This chain's CDR3 is CSALQGTYGYTF. Written as DNA, the CDR3 is TGCAGTGCCCTACAGGGGACCTATGGCTACACCTTC. The chain recombines TRBV20-1 with TRBJ1-2, with 7 bases aligning to TRBD1. The germline gives CDR1 DFQATT, CDR2 SNEGSKA (reference sequence). This CDR3 spans 12 amino acids. V lost 6 bases and J lost 4; bases outside the gene matches: 5.

This chain links TRBV20-1 with TRBJ1-6; 9 nucleotides align to TRBD1. V lost 2 bases and J lost 6; bases outside the gene matches: 5. Germline assignment: CDR1 DFQATT and CDR2 SNEGSKA (reference sequence). CDR3 length: 15 amino acids. CDR3 in amino acids: CSARKPGQGNSPLHF. The CDR3 DNA is TGCAGTGCTAGAAAACCGGGACAGGGTAATTCACCCCTCCACTTT.

This clonotype was found many times. At one boundary the junction diverges from the germline segment, which might be a read error. The chain carries TRBV7-7 and TRBJ2-2; D unclear. The CDR3 runs 13 residues. Germline V gene lookup returns CDR1 SSHAT and CDR2 FNYEAQ (reference sequence). The CDR3 loop reads CASSSGNTGELFF. CDR3 coding DNA: TGTGCTAGCAGCTCGGGGAACACCGGGGAGCTGTTTTTT.

The chain couples TRBV7-2 to TRBJ2-7, with unresolved D. Germline assignment: CDR1 SGHTA and CDR2 FQGNSA. Trimming removed 1 base from V and 0 bases from J, with 10 bases in between. CDR3 size: 15 residues. The CDR3 DNA follows: TGTACCAGCAGCTTAGTATGGTCCAGCTCCTACGAGCAGTACTTC. Protein product: CTSSLVWSSSYEQYF.

This clonotype has ten or more counts. The chain employs TRBV7-8 and TRBJ2-7; no definite D call. V shed 2 bases and J shed 3 bases, with 11 bases lying between them. The length of the CDR3 is 14 residues. Germline V gene data show CDR1 as SGHVS and CDR2 as FQNEAQ. The DNA of the CDR3 is TGTGCCAGCAGCTTATGGACCCACCTCTACGAGCAGTACTTC. It specifies CASSLWTHLYEQYF.

This rearrangement joins TRBV20-1 to TRBJ2-1, with TRBD2 matching over 10 bases. CDR1 and CDR2 (germline): DFQATT, SNEGSKA (reference sequence). Trimming at V came to 3 bases and at J to 9 bases, leaving 5 bases not matched to a gene. CDR3 length equals 13 residues. The CDR3 region has the DNA TGCAGTGCTAGGAGGACTAGCGGATCTGAGCAGTTCTTC. Its protein product is CSARRTSGSEQFF.

This clonotype has at least ten counts. V usage is TRBV7-8 and J usage is TRBJ2-5; TRBD1 matches 8 bases. The CDR3 contains 17 residues. V dropped 4 bases and J dropped 2; count of bases not matched to a gene: 12. CDR1 and CDR2 from the germline V gene are SGHVS and FQNEAQ. The CDR3 coding sequence is TGTGCCAGCAGCTCCACTACCCGACAGGGGAGACAAGAGACCCAGTACTTC. Protein: CASSSTTRQGRQETQYF.

The DNA of the CDR3 is TGTGCCAGCAGCGCGCTTAGGACAGGGACCTACGAGCAGTACTTC. Its translation: CASSALRTGTYEQYF. The V call is TRBV2, the J call TRBJ2-7, with TRBD1 matching over 8 bases. The CDR3 totals 15 residues. Trimming at V came to 6 bases and at J to 2 bases, leaving 9 bases not matched to a gene. The germline gives CDR1 SNHLY, CDR2 FYNNEI. The complete variable domain, with remaining parts taken from reference TRBV2 and TRBJ2-7, reads EPEVTQTPSHQVTQMGQEVILRCVPISNHLYFYWYRQILGQKVEFLVSFYNNEISEKSEIFDDQFSVERPDGSNFTLKIRSTKLEDSAMYFCASSALRTGTYEQYFGPGTRLTVT.

There are many counts of this clonotype. The rearrangement uses TRBV20-1 and TRBJ2-3; D may correspond to TRBD1 or TRBD2 (5 bases each). The CDR3 contains 15 residues. V was shortened by 5 bases and J by 0 bases, with 15 bases between the two germline ends. CDR1 is DFQATT, CDR2 SNEGSKA, per germline (reference sequence). Here the CDR3 reads CSAPISGASTDTQYF. The CDR3, as DNA: TGCAGTGCTCCCATTTCCGGGGCCAGCACAGATACGCAGTATTTT.